The 20 T cell receptor beta chains below come from one sample, sequenced in a study of cytomegalovirus exposure and HLA in healthy donors. Researchers ran the PCR with 60 Vbeta and 13 Jbeta primers. Using immunoSEQ multiplex PCR, the repertoire was profiled, and TCRdb retains in-frame clones only, with some absent. This sample yields around 40,000 clones, of which around 82% are seen a single time; roughly a tenth belongs to the top ten. Sequencing was carried out using PBMCs. The receptors derive from a woman aged 18-29 years in good health and CMV-seropositive.

This clone was observed a single time. An end of the junction does not agree with germline; a read error may underlie this. The chain combines TRBV18 with TRBJ2-5; D is unclear. CDR1 and CDR2 from the germline V gene are KGHSH and LQKENI. The CDR3 totals 12 residues. The chain's CDR3 is CVSSPYQETQYF. In nucleotides, the CDR3 is TGTGTCAGCTCCCCGTACCAAGAGACCCAGTACTTC.

The chain employs TRBV19 and TRBJ1-2; 8 bases align to TRBD1. Germline-derived CDR1 and CDR2 are LNHDA and SQIVND (reference sequence). The CDR3 contains 15 residues. J lost 5 bases, V lost 7 bases, and 12 bases had no gene match. The CDR3 DNA reads as TGTGCCAGTAACGGTCGGGCAGGGGGCAGGTATGGCTACACCTTC. Encoded protein: CASNGRAGGRYGYTF.

The rearrangement links TRBV29-1 to TRBJ1-3; no clear D gene. Germline CDR1 is SQVTM and CDR2 is ANQGSEA. V dropped 4 bases and J dropped 2 bases, with 6 bases sitting between them. The CDR3 is 12 amino acids. The CDR3 is CSVGAAGNTIYF. The CDR3 region has the DNA TGCAGCGTTGGGGCAGCTGGAAACACCATATATTTT.

This chain links TRBV11-2 with TRBJ2-1, with 12 nucleotides matching TRBD2. The CDR3 runs to 16 residues. Germline loops: CDR1 SGHAT, CDR2 FQNNGV. V trimming: 4 bases; J trimming: 5 bases; junction bases outside the gene matches: 6. For the CDR3, the DNA is TGTGCCAGCAGCTCCCTCCTAGCGGGAGGGAACAATGAGCAGTTCTTC. This codes for CASSSLLAGGNNEQFF.

This sequence joins TRBV2 and TRBJ2-7; 7 bases are a match to TRBD2. V was clipped by 2 bases and J by 2 bases; unmatched bases: 6. The CDR3 length is 15 residues. Germline CDR1 is SNHLY and CDR2 is FYNNEI. The CDR3 DNA reads TGTGCCAGCAGTGAACCTAGCGGAATTACCTACGAGCAGTACTTC. It is translated as CASSEPSGITYEQYF.

The chain has TRBV9 and TRBJ2-3, with a tentative D call TRBD2 (6 bases). V lost 6 bases and J lost 4, with 15 bases in between. CDR3 size: 14 residues. CDR1 is SGDLS and CDR2 is YYNGEE in the germline V gene. CDR3 protein: CASTPGGTPDTQYF. The CDR3 nucleotides are TGTGCCAGCACCCCGGGTGGGACTCCAGATACGCAGTATTTT.

This clone was found a few times. The chain recombines TRBV19 with TRBJ1-1, with 10 bases identical to TRBD1. V trimming: 9 bases; J trimming: 1 base; junction bases outside the gene matches: 2. CDR1 and CDR2 from the germline V gene are LNHDA and SQIVND (reference sequence). This CDR3 region has 13 residues. The CDR3 is CASRTGGNTEAFF. CDR3 DNA: TGTGCCAGCAGGACAGGGGGGAACACTGAAGCTTTCTTT.

This chain connects TRBV30 to TRBJ2-5; D gene unclear. CDR1 GTSNPN and CDR2 SVGIG come from the germline V gene (reference sequence). The V end lost 0 bases, the J end lost 5 bases, and 10 bases lay between the germline ends. CDR3 length equals 13 residues. The CDR3 coding sequence is TGTGCCTGGAGTGTACGAAGTCGGGAGACCCAGTACTTC. Protein product: CAWSVRSRETQYF.

This clone counts as medium-sized. The rearrangement uses TRBV2 and TRBJ2-7; 7 bases match TRBD2. In germline, CDR1 is SNHLY, CDR2 FYNNEI. The CDR3 has 17 residues. V was clipped by 6 bases and J by 0 bases; unmatched bases: 14. The DNA of the CDR3 is TGTGCCAGCAGAACTAGGGTCGGGGGGTACCTCTCCTACGAGCAGTACTTC. As protein: CASRTRVGGYLSYEQYF.

V and J are TRBV5-4 and TRBJ1-2; D is perhaps TRBD1 (5 bases). Germline V gene sequence: CDR1 SGHNT, CDR2 YYREEE (reference sequence). The V end was cut by 4 bases, the J end by 4 bases, with 20 bases between. The CDR3 consists of 16 residues. CDR3 sequence (DNA): TGTGCCAGCAGCCAGCTAACTTTTGGGGGGGGCTATGGCTACACCTTC. It translates to CASSQLTFGGGYGYTF.

This rearrangement joins TRBV29-1 to TRBJ1-2, with 8 bases identical to TRBD1. Trimming at V came to 7 bases and at J to 10 bases, leaving 8 bases not matched to a gene. CDR3 size: 11 residues. CDR1 is SQVTM, CDR2 ANQGSEA, per germline. CDR3 sequence reads: CSATTTGDYTF. The CDR3 DNA is TGCAGCGCAACCACGACAGGGGACTACACCTTC.

V and J are TRBV7-6 and TRBJ2-3; D might be TRBD2 (5 bases). Looked up from germline, CDR1 is SGHVS and CDR2 is FNYEAQ. V was shortened by 0 bases and J by 3 bases, with 7 bases between the two germline ends. CDR3 length: 14 amino acids. The CDR3 sequence: CASSLAEATDTQYF. The CDR3 region has the DNA TGTGCCAGCAGCTTAGCGGAGGCTACAGATACGCAGTATTTT.

The chain employs TRBV5-4 and TRBJ2-5; 8 nucleotides agree with TRBD1. The CDR3 loop spans 14 amino acids. Germline CDR1 reads SGHNT; CDR2 reads YYREEE (reference sequence). J was trimmed by 5 bases and V by 4 bases; bases with no gene match: 7. CDR3 bases: TGTGCCAGCAGCCCTAGGACAGGGAGCGAGACCCAGTACTTC. Translating gives CASSPRTGSETQYF. Drawing the rest from reference TRBV5-4 and TRBJ2-5, the complete variable domain is ETGVTQSPTHLIKTRGQQVTLRCSSQSGHNTVSWYQQALGQGPQFIFQYYREEENGRGNFPPRFSGLQFPNYSSELNVNALELDDSALYLCASSPRTGSETQYFGPGTRLLVL.

The J gene is TRBJ2-7, the V gene TRBV19; 9 bases map to TRBD1. There are 14 residues in the CDR3. J lost 5 bases, V lost 9 bases, and 11 bases had no gene match. Germline V gene sequence: CDR1 LNHDA, CDR2 SQIVND (reference sequence). CDR3 coding DNA: TGTGCCAGCACTCCGGGACAGGGCGGCGACGAGCAGTACTTC. The encoded protein is CASTPGQGGDEQYF. Together with reference TRBV19 and TRBJ2-7, the CDR3 gives the full variable domain: DGGITQSPKYLFRKEGQNVTLSCEQNLNHDAMYWYRQDPGQGLRLIYYSQIVNDFQKGDIAEGYSVSREKKESFPLTVTSAQKNPTAFYLCASTPGQGGDEQYFGPGTRLTVT.

The chain has TRBV30 and TRBJ2-5, with D unclear. The CDR3 is made up of 11 amino acids. Germline CDR1 is GTSNPN and CDR2 is SVGIG (reference sequence). Trimming left V 4 bases short and J 2 bases short, with 5 bases between. CDR3 amino acids: CAWTSQETQYF. For the CDR3, the DNA is TGTGCCTGGACTAGTCAAGAGACCCAGTACTTC.

This clone showed up just a few times. The J gene is TRBJ1-5, the V gene TRBV5-1, with TRBD1 matching 7 bases. The CDR3 contains 15 residues. Germline CDR1 SGHRS, CDR2 YFSETQ. V dropped 2 bases and J dropped 0; count of bases not matched to a gene: 2. The CDR3 coding sequence is TGCGCCAGCAGCTTCTCAGGGGGTAGCAATCAGCCCCAGCATTTT. This codes for CASSFSGGSNQPQHF.

V usage is TRBV27 and J usage is TRBJ2-1; TRBD2 matches 8 bases. The germline gives CDR1 MNHEY, CDR2 SMNVEV (reference sequence). Trimming removed 5 bases from V and 5 bases from J; junction bases left unmatched: 5. The CDR3 loop spans 14 amino acids. The CDR3 loop is CASSTTSGNNEQFF. The CDR3 DNA is TGTGCCAGCAGTACTACTAGCGGAAACAATGAGCAGTTCTTC.

J is TRBJ2-7 and V is TRBV30, with a weak D call TRBD1 (6 bases). Between the trimmed V and J ends, which lost 2 bases and 5 bases, there was a span of 13 bases. Germline-derived CDR1 and CDR2 are GTSNPN and SVGIG (reference sequence). The CDR3 totals 13 residues. Here the CDR3 DNA reads TGTGCCTGGAGTTTCCAGGGGCCCAACGAGCAGTACTTC. Translation gives CAWSFQGPNEQYF.

The chain carries TRBV5-6 and TRBJ2-7, with 9 bases matching TRBD2. V was clipped by 3 bases and J by 2 bases; unmatched bases: 9. Per germline, CDR1 SGHDT and CDR2 YYEEEE. This CDR3 contains 16 residues. The CDR3 protein is CASSSNLAGFPYEQYF. CDR3 nucleotides: TGTGCCAGCAGCTCGAATCTAGCGGGATTTCCCTACGAGCAGTACTTC.

V usage is TRBV29-1 and J usage is TRBJ1-1; D possibly corresponds to TRBD1 (5 bases). Trimming removed 6 bases at V and 3 bases at J, with 11 bases between. Germline CDR1 is SQVTM and CDR2 is ANQGSEA. The CDR3 sequence is 12 residues long. The CDR3 bases are TGCAGCGTGGTCCGGGGGGACACTGAAGCTTTCTTT. Protein sequence: CSVVRGDTEAFF. Full variable domain (remainder filled in from reference TRBV29-1 and TRBJ1-1): SAVISQKPSRDICQRGTSLTIQCQVDSQVTMMFWYRQQPGQSLTLIATANQGSEATYESGFVIDKFPISRPNLTFSTLTVSNMSPEDSSIYLCSVVRGDTEAFFGQGTRLTVV.